The next 14 T cell receptor beta chains were all read from a single sample in a study of shared clonotypes between healthy human individuals. Measured with immunoSEQ multiplex PCR; TCRdb has only the in-frame clones, and not every one. Among more than 2 million clones listed, 85% to 95% were seen once. Input material: naive CD4+ T cells sorted from blood. Specified subset: CD45RA+ positively selected. All receptors come from a young man in good health.

V is TRBV10-3 and J is TRBJ2-7; TRBD1 matches 7 bases. This CDR3 comprises 15 residues. The germline gives CDR1 ENHRY, CDR2 SYGVKD. V shed 5 bases, J shed 5 bases, and the junction held 12 bases outside the gene matches. The CDR3 coding sequence is TGTGCCATCAGTACACAGGGGCCGTCACGCCACGAGCAGTACTTC. Its translation is CAISTQGPSRHEQYF.

This chain uses TRBV11-2 with TRBJ2-7, with D perhaps TRBD2 (5 bases). The V gene's germline CDR1 is SGHAT and CDR2 FQNNGV. The CDR3 is 11 residues long. V lost 5 bases to trimming and J lost 6 bases, with 8 bases between them. CDR3 DNA sequence: TGTGCCAGCAGCCAAGAGGGCGAGCAGTACTTC. Encoded protein: CASSQEGEQYF.

Remarks on this clone: A junction end diverges from the germline sequence, so it may reflect a read error. The chain combines TRBV7-7 with TRBJ2-5; D may be TRBD2 (5 bases). CDR1 and CDR2 (germline): SSHAT, FNYEAQ (reference sequence). The CDR3 totals 14 residues. The CDR3 protein is CASSLAHLSETQYF. The CDR3 bases are TGTGCTAGCAGCTTAGCGCATTTATCGGAGACCCAGTACTTC.

This chain connects TRBV19 to TRBJ2-2; D remains ambiguous. CDR3 size: 13 residues. Per germline, CDR1 LNHDA and CDR2 SQIVND (reference sequence). V lost 3 bases to trimming and J lost 4 bases, with 6 bases between them. The DNA for the CDR3 is TGTGCCAGTAGTATGGGCCGCACCGGGGAGCTGTTTTTT. It yields the protein CASSMGRTGELFF.

The rearrangement joins TRBV10-3 to TRBJ2-7; D call uncertain. The germline V gene has CDR1 ENHRY and CDR2 SYGVKD. The CDR3 has 14 amino acids. With 4 bases removed from V and 5 bases from J, the gap between germline ends came to 15 bases. CDR3 amino acids: CAISAYSSPNEQYF. Written as DNA, the CDR3 is TGTGCCATCAGTGCTTACTCGTCCCCCAACGAGCAGTACTTC.

This chain uses TRBV2 with TRBJ1-5; 8 bases line up with TRBD1. Per the germline V gene, CDR1 is SNHLY and CDR2 is FYNNEI. V lost 6 bases to trimming and J lost 3 bases; unmatched junction nucleotides: 7. The CDR3 has 15 residues. This CDR3 is CASRLQGVNNQPQHF. CDR3 bases: TGTGCCAGCAGGTTACAGGGGGTTAACAATCAGCCCCAGCATTTT.

The chain couples TRBV5-6 to TRBJ2-1; 8 bases match TRBD1. Germline V CDR1 and CDR2: SGHDT, YYEEEE. The length of the CDR3 is 15 residues. V lost 1 base, J lost 7 bases, and 7 bases stayed unmatched. CDR3 sequence (DNA): TGTGCCAGCAGCTTGCGACAGGGGAGTAAGAATGAGCAGTTCTTC. This encodes CASSLRQGSKNEQFF.

This chain connects TRBV5-1 to TRBJ2-5; 10 positions agree with TRBD1. The CDR3 has 15 residues. Germline-derived CDR1 and CDR2 are SGHRS and YFSETQ. V lost 1 base to trimming and J lost 5 bases; unmatched junction nucleotides: 5. CDR3 sequence (DNA): TGCGCCAGCAGCTTGCCGACAGGGGGCCGGGAGACCCAGTACTTC. It translates to CASSLPTGGRETQYF.

The chain joins TRBV2 to TRBJ1-1; 7 nucleotides agree with TRBD1. The germline gives CDR1 SNHLY, CDR2 FYNNEI. The junction had 3 bases not matched to a gene; V was cut back by 7 bases and J by 1 base. The CDR3 length is 13 residues. This CDR3 reads CASTRDRNTEAFF. CDR3 bases: TGTGCCAGCACTAGGGACAGGAACACTGAAGCTTTCTTT.

This clone appeared many times. The chain joins TRBV28 to TRBJ1-5, with 9 bases matching TRBD1. CDR1 and CDR2 (germline): MDHEN, SYDVKM. Trimming removed 8 bases from V and 7 bases from J; junction bases left unmatched: 12. The CDR3 length is 15 residues. CDR3 in amino acids: CASSTPGTGSQPQHF. The CDR3 coding sequence is TGTGCCAGCTCCACTCCCGGGACAGGGTCCCAGCCCCAGCATTTT.

V usage is TRBV11-2 and J usage is TRBJ2-1; TRBD2 agrees at 9 bases. The CDR3 contains 15 residues. The J segment lost 14 bases and the V segment lost 0 bases, leaving 11 bases of the junction unmatched. CDR1 is SGHAT, CDR2 FQNNGV, per germline. This chain's CDR3 is CASSLEAGGPTKEFF. The CDR3 nucleotides read TGTGCCAGCAGCTTAGAGGCGGGGGGGCCTACTAAAGAGTTCTTC. Full variable domain (remainder filled in from reference TRBV11-2 and TRBJ2-1): EAGVAQSPRYKIIEKRQSVAFWCNPISGHATLYWYQQILGQGPKLLIQFQNNGVVDDSQLPKDRFSAERLKGVDSTLKIQPAKLEDSAVYLCASSLEAGGPTKEFFGPGTRLTVL.

This CDR3 is CASSREGTTGGYGYTF. The CDR3 DNA sequence: TGTGCCAGCAGCCGAGAGGGGACGACAGGGGGCTATGGCTACACCTTC. The V and J genes are TRBV2 and TRBJ1-2; 9 positions match TRBD1. The germline gives CDR1 SNHLY, CDR2 FYNNEI. The CDR3 runs 16 residues. With V trimmed by 6 bases and J by 4 bases, 12 bases remained unmatched.

J is TRBJ2-1 and V is TRBV4-1; tentatively, D is TRBD2 (5 bases). V lost 4 bases, J lost 2 bases, and 15 bases lay in between. CDR1 is MGHRA and CDR2 is YSYEKL in the germline V gene. The CDR3 totals 16 residues. CDR3 in amino acids: CASSRSGTEAYNEQFF. The CDR3 DNA sequence: TGCGCCAGCAGCCGGAGCGGCACGGAGGCCTACAATGAGCAGTTCTTC.

This chain's CDR3 is CASSSGTGENTEAFF. Written as DNA, the CDR3 is TGCGCCAGCAGCTCCGGGACAGGGGAGAACACTGAAGCTTTCTTT. The genes are TRBV5-1 and TRBJ1-1, with 10 positions matching TRBD1. After removal of 3 bases from V and 1 base from J, the junction contained 3 bases not matched to a gene. CDR1 and CDR2 from the germline V gene are SGHRS and YFSETQ. This CDR3 comprises 15 residues.